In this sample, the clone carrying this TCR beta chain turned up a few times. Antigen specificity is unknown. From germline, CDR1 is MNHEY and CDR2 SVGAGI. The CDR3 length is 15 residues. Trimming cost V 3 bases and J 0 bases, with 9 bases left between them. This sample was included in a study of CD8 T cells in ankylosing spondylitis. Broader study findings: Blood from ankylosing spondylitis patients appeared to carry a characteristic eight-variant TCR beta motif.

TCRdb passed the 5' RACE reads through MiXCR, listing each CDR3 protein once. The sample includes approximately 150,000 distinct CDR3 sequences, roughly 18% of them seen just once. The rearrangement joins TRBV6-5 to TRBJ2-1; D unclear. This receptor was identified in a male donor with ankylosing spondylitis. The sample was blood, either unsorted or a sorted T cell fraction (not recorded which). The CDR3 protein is CASSYRVGSYNEQFF. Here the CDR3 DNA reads TGTGCCAGCAGTTATCGAGTGGGCTCCTACAATGAGCAGTTCTTC.